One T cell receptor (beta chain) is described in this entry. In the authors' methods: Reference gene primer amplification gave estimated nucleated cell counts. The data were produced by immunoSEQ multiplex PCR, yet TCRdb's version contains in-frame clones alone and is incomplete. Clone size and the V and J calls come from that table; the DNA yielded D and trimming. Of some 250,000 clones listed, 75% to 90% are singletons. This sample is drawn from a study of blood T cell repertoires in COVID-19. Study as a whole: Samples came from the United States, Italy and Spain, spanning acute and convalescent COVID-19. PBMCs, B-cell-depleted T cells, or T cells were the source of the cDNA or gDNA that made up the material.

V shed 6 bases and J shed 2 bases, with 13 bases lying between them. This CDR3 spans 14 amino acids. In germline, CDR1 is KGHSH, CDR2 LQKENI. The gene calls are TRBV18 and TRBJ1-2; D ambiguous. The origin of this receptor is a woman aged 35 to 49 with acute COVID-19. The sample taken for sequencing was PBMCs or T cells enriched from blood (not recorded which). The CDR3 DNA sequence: TGTGCCAGCTCTCCGACTAAAGGGAACTATGGCTACACCTTC. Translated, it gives CASSPTKGNYGYTF.